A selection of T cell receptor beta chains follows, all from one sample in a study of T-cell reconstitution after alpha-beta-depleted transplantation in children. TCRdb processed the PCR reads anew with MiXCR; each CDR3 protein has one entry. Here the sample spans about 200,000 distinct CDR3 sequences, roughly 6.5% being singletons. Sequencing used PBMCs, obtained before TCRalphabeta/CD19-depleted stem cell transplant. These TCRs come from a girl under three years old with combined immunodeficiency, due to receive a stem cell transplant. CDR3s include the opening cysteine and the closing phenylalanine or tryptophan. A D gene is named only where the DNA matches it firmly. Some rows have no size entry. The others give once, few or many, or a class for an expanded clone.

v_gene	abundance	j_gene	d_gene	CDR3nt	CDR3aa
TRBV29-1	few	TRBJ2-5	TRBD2	TGCAGCGTTCAAACCGGGCTAGCGGGGGTCCAAGAGACCCAGTACTTC	CSVQTGLAGVQETQYF
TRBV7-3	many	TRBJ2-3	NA	TGTGCCAGCAGCTTAACATCTAGGGCAGATACGCAGTATTTT	CASSLTSRADTQYF
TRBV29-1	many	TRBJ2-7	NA	TGCAGCGTTGAAGTGGGGCTAGCCTCCTACGAGCAGTACTTC	CSVEVGLASYEQYF
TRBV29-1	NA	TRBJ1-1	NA	TGCAGCGTTGAAGATGTTGTATGGACCCTCGCGAACACTGAAGCTTTCTTT	CSVEDVVWTLANTEAFF
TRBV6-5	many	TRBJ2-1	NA	TGTGCCAGCAGCCCTGTACGTAGCTCCTACAATGAGCAGTTCTTC	CASSPVRSSYNEQFF
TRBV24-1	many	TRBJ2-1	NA	TGTGCCACCAGTGGAAGTAGCGGATGGCGGTTAAGATACAATGAGCAGTTCTTC	CATSGSSGWRLRYNEQFF
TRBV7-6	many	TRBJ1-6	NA	TGTGCCAGCAGCGATACTGCGGGGATCGATTCACCCCTCCACTTT	CASSDTAGIDSPLHF
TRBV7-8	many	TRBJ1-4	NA	TGTGCCAGCAGCGACGCCGGGGTTGTTGGGGAAAAACTGTTTTTT	CASSDAGVVGEKLFF
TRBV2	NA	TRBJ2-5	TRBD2	TGTGCCAGCAGTGATTGGCTAGCGGGTGGACAAGAGACCCAGTACTTC	CASSDWLAGGQETQYF
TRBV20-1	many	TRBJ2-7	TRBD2	TGCAGTGCTAGAGATTCGGGGCTAGCGGCCTACGAGCAGTACTTC	CSARDSGLAAYEQYF
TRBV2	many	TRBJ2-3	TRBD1	TGTGCCAGCAGTGTAGGACAGGGAGGCACAGATACGCAGTATTTT	CASSVGQGGTDTQYF
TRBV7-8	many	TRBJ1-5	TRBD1	TGTGCCAGCAGCGTACAGGGGGCTGATAGCAATCAGCCCCAGCATTTT	CASSVQGADSNQPQHF
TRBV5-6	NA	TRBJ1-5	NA	TGTGCCAGCAGCTTTTGGGGGTCTCAGCCCCAGCATTTT	CASSFWGSQPQHF
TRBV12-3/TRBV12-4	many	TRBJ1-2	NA	TGTGCCAGCAGTTTTAGGGGTAACTATGGCTACACCTTC	CASSFRGNYGYTF
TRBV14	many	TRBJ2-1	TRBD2	TGTGCCAGCAGCCATTCCGGGACTATCTACAATGAGCAGTTCTTC	CASSHSGTIYNEQFF
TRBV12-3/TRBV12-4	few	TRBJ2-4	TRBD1	TGTACCATCTGCCAGGACAGGCCCAACCTTTTAGCCAAAAACATTCAGTACTTC	CTICQDRPNLLAKNIQYF
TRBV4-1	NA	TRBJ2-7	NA	TGCGCCAGCAGCCAACTTGAAGAGAGGGGATACGAGCAGTACTTC	CASSQLEERGYEQYF
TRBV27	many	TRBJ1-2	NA	TGTGCCAGCAGTCACGGACTGAACTATGGCTACACCTTC	CASSHGLNYGYTF
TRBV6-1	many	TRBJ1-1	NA	TGTGCCAGCAGTGAAAGCCCCTCGGCTCGGGCCTGGGGTGGCACTGAAGCTTTCTTT	CASSESPSARAWGGTEAFF
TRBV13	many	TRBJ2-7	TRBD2	TGTGCCAGCAGCTACGGACTAGCTGAGCAGTACTTC	CASSYGLAEQYF
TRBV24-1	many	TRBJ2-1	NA	TGTGCCACAGGCGGAAGCTCCTACAATGAGCAGTTCTTC	CATGGSSYNEQFF
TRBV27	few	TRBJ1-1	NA	TGTGCCAGCAGTTTATACGGACTGGCCACTGAAGCTTTCTTT	CASSLYGLATEAFF
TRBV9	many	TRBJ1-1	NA	TGTGCCAGCAGCGTAGAGTTGAACACTGAAGCTTTCTTT	CASSVELNTEAFF
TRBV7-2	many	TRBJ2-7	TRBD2	TGTGCCAGCAGCCCCACGCCAGCGGGGGATCTTTACGAGCAGTACTTC	CASSPTPAGDLYEQYF
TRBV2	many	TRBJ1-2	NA	TGTGCCAGCAGTCGCGCCGGACAGAACTATGGCTACACCTTC	CASSRAGQNYGYTF
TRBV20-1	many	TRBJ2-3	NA	TGCAGCGAGGACGTACAGAGCACAGATACGCAGTATTTT	CSEDVQSTDTQYF
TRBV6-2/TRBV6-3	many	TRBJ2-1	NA	TGTGCCAGCAGCCATCACATCAATGAGCAGTTCTTC	CASSHHINEQFF
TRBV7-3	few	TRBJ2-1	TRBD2	TGTGCCAGCAGCTTAGGTAGCGGGAGAGTCGATGAGCAGTTCTTC	CASSLGSGRVDEQFF
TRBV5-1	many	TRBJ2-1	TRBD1	TGCGCCAGCAGCTCCTCGGGACAGAATGAGCAGTTCTTC	CASSSSGQNEQFF
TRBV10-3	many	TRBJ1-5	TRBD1	TGTGCCATCAGTGGTGACAGGGGCGGTAATCAGCCCCAGCATTTT	CAISGDRGGNQPQHF
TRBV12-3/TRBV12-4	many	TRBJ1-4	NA	TGTGCCAGCAGTCTAAATTATATGTTTGCAACTAATGAAAAACTGTTTTTT	CASSLNYMFATNEKLFF
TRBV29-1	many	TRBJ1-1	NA	TGCAGCGTTGAAGAGCGGGGGCGAGACTTT	CSVEERGRDF
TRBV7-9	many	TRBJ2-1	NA	TGTGCCAGCAACTTCGGGTCTAGCGTGCATGAGCAGTTCTTC	CASNFGSSVHEQFF
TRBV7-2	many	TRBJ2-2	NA	TGTGCCAGCAGCTTCGGTAGCTCGACCGGGGAGCTGTTTTTT	CASSFGSSTGELFF
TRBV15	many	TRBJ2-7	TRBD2	TGTGCCACCAGCAGAGAGGTAATAGCGGGAGCCTACGAGCAGTACTTC	CATSREVIAGAYEQYF
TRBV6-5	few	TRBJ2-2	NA	TGTGCCAGCAGCCAAATGGGGGGGGAGCTGTTTTTT	CASSQMGGELFF
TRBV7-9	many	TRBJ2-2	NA	TGTGCCAGCAGCTTAGAGGGGCCTGGCACCGGGGAGCTGTTTTTT	CASSLEGPGTGELFF
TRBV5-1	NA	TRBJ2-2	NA	TGCGCCAGCAGCTTCATACTAGCAGCGAACACCGGGGAGCTGTTTTTT	CASSFILAANTGELFF
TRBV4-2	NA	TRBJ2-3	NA	TGTGCCAGCAGCCAAATGAGAACTAGTCAGGTGGATACGCAGTATTTT	CASSQMRTSQVDTQYF
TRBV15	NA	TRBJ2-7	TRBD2	TGTGCCACCAGCAGAGATTTCCTTGGGGTCGTGGGACTAGCGGGAGGGGTGAGCTCCTACGAGCAGTACTTC	CATSRDFLGVVGLAGGVSSYEQYF
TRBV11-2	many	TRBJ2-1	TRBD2	TGTGCCAGCAGCTTAGGTCTTAGGAGCGGGGGCCACAATGAGCAGTTCTTC	CASSLGLRSGGHNEQFF
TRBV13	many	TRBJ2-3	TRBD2	TGTGCCAGCAGAAAGGGGGTAGCGGGGACAGATACGCAGTATTTT	CASRKGVAGTDTQYF
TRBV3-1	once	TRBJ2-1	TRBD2	TGTGCCAGCAGCCAAGAGGTACTAGCGGTAGACAATGAGCAGTTCTTC	CASSQEVLAVDNEQFF
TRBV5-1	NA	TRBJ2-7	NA	TGCGCCAGCAGCGTGGCGGCCCTCGACTACGAGCAGTACTTC	CASSVAALDYEQYF
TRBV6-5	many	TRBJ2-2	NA	TGTGCCAGCAGTTACTCGCCGGGTCTGAACACCGGGGAGCTGTTTTTT	CASSYSPGLNTGELFF
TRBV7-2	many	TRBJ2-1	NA	TGTGCCAGCAGCTTACTAGGAGGGGGTTACAATGAGCAGTTCTTC	CASSLLGGGYNEQFF
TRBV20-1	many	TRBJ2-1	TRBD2	TGCAGTGCCACTTCTACGACTAGCGGGAATTACAATGAGCAGTTCTTC	CSATSTTSGNYNEQFF